The rows below give T cell receptor beta chains drawn from one sample of a study of T cells in localized non-small cell lung cancer. The protocol was immunoSEQ multiplex PCR, while the TCRdb copy is restricted to in-frame clones and leaves out a portion. Altogether around 41,000 clones are present, about 85% being singletons, with the ten largest covering roughly 6.9%. The starting material was peripheral blood, obtained before any cancer treatment. These receptor sequences come from a woman aged 18-55 years with stage III lung adenocarcinoma. Each CDR3 is given with its conserved first and last residue. A D gene is named only where the DNA matches it firmly. Size values are once, few and many counts, or a class for expanded clones, and some rows have none.

D	V	J	size	CDR3	DNA
-	TRBV10-3	TRBJ2-1	-	CAISRDPRENEQFF	TGTGCCATCAGTCGGGACCCAAGGGAGAATGAGCAGTTCTTC
-	TRBV19	TRBJ1-6	-	CASRARDGKNSPLHF	TGTGCCAGTAGGGCTCGGGACGGGAAAAATTCACCCCTCCACTTT
TRBD2	TRBV2	TRBJ2-5	-	CASSDQLRGIGGESQYF	TGTGCCAGCAGTGACCAATTGCGGGGAATCGGGGGGGAATCCCAGTACTTC
-	TRBV6-1	TRBJ2-2	-	CASGGNTGELFF	TGTGCCAGTGGAGGGAACACCGGGGAGCTGTTTTTT
-	TRBV19	TRBJ2-5	once	CASSEGGGQTQYF	TGTGCCAGTAGTGAAGGAGGCGGACAGACCCAGTACTTC
TRBD1	TRBV7-3	TRBJ1-1	-	CASSLTGTGGTEAFF	TGTGCCAGCAGCTTAACCGGGACAGGCGGAACAGAAGCTTTCTTT
TRBD1	TRBV9	TRBJ2-2	-	CASSSGQGSNTGELFF	TGTGCCAGCAGCTCCGGACAGGGGTCGAACACCGGGGAGCTGTTTTTT
TRBD1	TRBV18	TRBJ2-3	-	CASSLTGTGKSDTQYF	TGTGCCAGCTCACTCACCGGGACAGGGAAGTCCGATACGCAGTATTTT
TRBD1	TRBV30	TRBJ1-1	-	CAWSVGTGETEAFF	TGTGCCTGGAGTGTAGGGACAGGGGAAACTGAAGCTTTCTTT
-	TRBV6-5	TRBJ1-2	-	CASSPPDSYGYTF	TGTGCCAGCAGTCCTCCGGACAGCTATGGCTACACCTTC
-	TRBV14	TRBJ2-5	-	CASSGTQETQYF	TGTGCCAGCTCCGGGACACAGGAGACCCAGTACTTC
-	TRBV5-1	TRBJ1-5	-	CASSLDRNQPQHF	TGCGCCAGCAGCTTGGACCGCAATCAGCCCCAGCATTTT
-	TRBV6-1	TRBJ1-5	-	CASSPTRGQPQHF	TGTGCCAGCAGTCCAACCCGAGGACAGCCCCAGCATTTT
-	TRBV5-1	TRBJ2-1	-	CASSSPGTYNEQFF	TGCGCCAGCAGCTCACCCGGGACCTACAATGAGCAGTTCTTC
-	TRBV9	TRBJ1-1	-	CASSAEVGGNTEAFF	TGTGCCAGCAGCGCTGAAGTGGGAGGGAACACTGAAGCTTTCTTT
-	TRBV7-2	TRBJ2-3	few	CASSLGGDRRTDTQYF	TGTGCCAGCAGCTTAGGAGGGGACCGACGCACAGATACGCAGTATTTT
-	TRBV6-5	TRBJ2-7	-	CATTRSGRGYEQYF	TGTGCCACCACTCGTTCGGGACGGGGGTACGAGCAGTACTTC
TRBD1	TRBV6-6	TRBJ1-6	few	CASSPGQGSSPLHF	TGTGCCAGCAGTCCGGGACAGGGCTCTTCACCCCTCCACTTT
-	TRBV4-2	TRBJ1-2	-	CASSHPGGGANYGYTF	TGTGCCAGCAGCCACCCCGGGGGAGGGGCTAACTATGGCTACACCTTC
TRBD1	TRBV2	TRBJ1-2	-	CASRQTGTGEYGYTF	TGTGCCAGCAGGCAAACAGGGACAGGTGAATATGGCTACACCTTC
TRBD1	TRBV5-5	TRBJ1-1	-	CASSYLDRGLVRNTEAFF	TGTGCCAGCAGTTATTTGGACAGGGGGCTTGTGAGGAACACTGAAGCTTTCTTT
-	TRBV19	TRBJ2-3	-	CASSRGGNTQYF	TGTGCCAGTAGCAGGGGAGGGAATACGCAGTATTTT
TRBD1	TRBV6-6	TRBJ1-4	-	CASSYPSGTGDEKLFF	TGTGCCAGCAGTTACCCCTCCGGGACAGGGGATGAAAAACTGTTTTTT
-	TRBV6-1	TRBJ1-2	-	CASSEGPGRNYGYTF	TGTGCCAGCAGTGAGGGACCGGGCCGTAACTATGGCTACACCTTC
-	TRBV19	TRBJ2-2	once	CASSAIGELFF	TGTGCCAGTAGTGCGATCGGGGAGCTGTTTTTT
-	TRBV5-1	TRBJ2-1	-	CASSSEWGGQNEQFF	TGCGCCAGCAGCTCGGAGTGGGGCGGACAGAATGAGCAGTTCTTC
-	TRBV6-5	TRBJ2-2	-	CASSYNAYGELFF	TGTGCCAGCAGTTATAACGCTTACGGGGAGCTGTTTTTT
TRBD2	TRBV11-2	TRBJ2-7	-	CASRKLAGGAFYEQYF	TGTGCCAGCAGGAAACTAGCGGGGGGGGCCTTCTACGAGCAGTACTTC
-	TRBV19	TRBJ1-3	-	CASSQQTSASGNTIYF	TGTGCCAGTAGCCAACAGACGTCAGCCTCTGGAAACACCATATATTTT
TRBD1	TRBV5-5	TRBJ1-2	once	CATQPGRGLIGYTF	TGTGCCACCCAGCCGGGCAGGGGGCTTATTGGCTACACCTTC
-	TRBV6-5	TRBJ1-5	-	CASSRGENQPQHF	TGTGCCAGCAGTCGGGGGGAGAATCAGCCCCAGCATTTT
TRBD1	TRBV6-6	TRBJ1-5	-	CASSGQQNQPQHF	TGTGCCAGTTCGGGACAGCAAAATCAGCCCCAGCATTTT
-	TRBV5-4	TRBJ1-1	-	CASSLKGPNTEAFF	TGTGCCAGCAGCTTGAAGGGGCCAAACACTGAAGCTTTCTTT
-	TRBV7-9	TRBJ1-2	-	CASSLGTTDGNTF	TGTGCCAGCAGCTTGGGTACTACGGACGGGAATACCTTC
-	TRBV6-6	TRBJ2-2	-	CASSYLPHTGELFF	TGTGCCAGCAGTTACCTGCCTCACACCGGGGAGCTGTTTTTT
-	TRBV6-1	TRBJ1-6	-	CASSEVARNNSPLHF	TGTGCCAGCAGTGAAGTGGCACGGAATAATTCACCCCTCCACTTT
TRBD2	TRBV7-3	TRBJ2-3	once	CASSRTSGSTDTQYF	TGTGCCAGCAGCAGGACTAGCGGTAGCACAGATACGCAGTATTTT
-	TRBV11-2	TRBJ1-2	-	CASSLDAGAGGYGYTF	TGTGCCAGCAGCTTAGATGCAGGGGCCGGTGGCTATGGCTACACCTTC
TRBD1	TRBV19	TRBJ1-6	-	CASSVTGTGGNSPLHF	TGTGCCAGTAGTGTCACCGGGACAGGGGGGAATTCACCCCTCCACTTT
-	TRBV6-4	TRBJ1-2	-	CASSETPEGYGYTF	TGTGCCAGCAGTGAGACTCCTGAGGGCTATGGCTACACCTTC
TRBD2	TRBV6-6	TRBJ2-7	-	CASRQGTSGGGWEQYF	TGTGCCAGCAGGCAAGGGACTAGCGGGGGGGGTTGGGAGCAGTACTTC
-	TRBV5-5	TRBJ2-7	-	CASSPWGQGLSYEQYF	TGTGCCAGCAGCCCCTGGGGGCAGGGGTTATCCTACGAGCAGTACTTC
TRBD1	TRBV15	TRBJ1-5	-	CATSPPPGQGYQPQHF	TGTGCCACCAGCCCCCCCCCGGGACAGGGATATCAGCCCCAGCATTTT
TRBD2	TRBV11-3	TRBJ2-1	-	CASSFSGTSGGSSYNEQFF	TGTGCCAGCAGCTTTTCAGGGACTAGCGGGGGGAGCTCCTACAATGAGCAGTTCTTC
-	TRBV2	TRBJ1-6	-	CASRVEMGIASPLHF	TGTGCCAGCAGGGTTGAAATGGGGATAGCTTCACCCCTCCACTTT
-	TRBV30	TRBJ2-3	-	CAWSVGTTDTQYF	TGTGCCTGGAGTGTCGGGACAACAGATACGCAGTATTTT